This T cell receptor beta chain appears in the sequencing data of a study of T cell responses to AZD1222 COVID-19 vaccine. The V end lost 3 bases, the J end lost 5 bases, and 14 bases lay between the germline ends. This CDR3 has 15 amino acids. Germline V gene sequence: CDR1 LNHDA, CDR2 SQIVND (reference sequence). Some clones are missing from TCRdb's copy, which holds only in-frame ones; the method was immunoSEQ multiplex PCR. The sample lists a few hundred thousand clones, over 85% occurring once. This chain joins TRBV19 and TRBJ2-1; tentatively, D is TRBD1 (6 bases). The origin of this receptor is an adult in good health. Sequences were derived from peripheral blood, sampled on day 0 of AZD1222 vaccination. The CDR3, as DNA: TGTGCCAGTAGTATTGTGACAGGATCAAACAATGAGCAGTTCTTC. It yields the protein CASSIVTGSNNEQFF.